This paragraph reports one TCR beta chain. The assay was immunoSEQ multiplex PCR, and TCRdb's table has in-frame clones only and misses some. Found here are 95,000 to 150,000 clones, 86% of them singletons; the top ten hold more than 4%. This entry is derived from a study of blood T cell repertoires in COVID-19. The CDR3 has 16 residues. V shed 0 bases, J shed 4 bases, and the junction held 7 bases outside the gene matches. Per germline, CDR1 SGHNT and CDR2 YYREEE (reference sequence). This rearrangement joins TRBV5-4 to TRBJ1-2; 9 nucleotides match TRBD1. Source material: peripheral blood. The receptor was isolated from a man aged 40-49 years with acute or convalescent COVID-19. The CDR3 nucleotides are TGTGCCAGCAGCTTGGCCCCGGGACAGGGTTCCTATGGCTACACCTTC. Protein sequence: CASSLAPGQGSYGYTF.